The T cell receptor (beta chain) described here comes from a study of T cell repertoires in cytomegalovirus infection. Study context: Indications of both CMV infection and matching HLA type were provided by public TCR beta signatures.

TCRdb fed the reads into MiXCR, producing one record per CDR3 protein. Here the sample spans around 900,000 distinct CDR3 sequences, 25% to 40% being singletons. With respect to this clonotype: The antigen remains unidentified.

From germline, CDR1 is MNHEY and CDR2 SMNVEV (reference sequence). This CDR3 is 15 amino acids long. Trimming cost V 5 bases and J 7 bases, with 15 bases left between them. The source material was cultured CD8+ T cells from PBMCs, sampled from culture after CMV antigen stimulation. The rearrangement joins TRBV27 to TRBJ1-6; D possibly corresponds to TRBD1 (5 bases). The clonotype was recovered from a human donor in good health (CMV status not recorded). Some clones in this sample may be carry-over from other donors' samples. The CDR3 loop is CASSPWGPGNSPLHF. CDR3 nucleotides: TGTGCCAGCAGTCCCTGGGGACCGGGGAATTCACCCCTCCACTTT.